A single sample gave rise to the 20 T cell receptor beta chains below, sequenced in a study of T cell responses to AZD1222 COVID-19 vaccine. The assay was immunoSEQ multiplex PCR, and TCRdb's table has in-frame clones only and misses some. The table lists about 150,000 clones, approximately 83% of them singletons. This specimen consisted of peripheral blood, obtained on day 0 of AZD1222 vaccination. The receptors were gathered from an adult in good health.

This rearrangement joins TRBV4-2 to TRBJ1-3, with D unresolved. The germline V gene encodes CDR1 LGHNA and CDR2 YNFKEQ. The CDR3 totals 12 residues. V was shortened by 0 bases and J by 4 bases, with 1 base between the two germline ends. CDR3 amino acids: CASSQDGNTIYF. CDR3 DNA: TGTGCCAGCAGCCAAGACGGAAACACCATATATTTT.

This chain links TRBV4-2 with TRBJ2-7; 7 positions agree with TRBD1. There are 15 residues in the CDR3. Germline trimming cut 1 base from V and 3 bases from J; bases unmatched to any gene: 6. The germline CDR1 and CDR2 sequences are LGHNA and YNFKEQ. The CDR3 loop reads CASSQATGQLYEQYF. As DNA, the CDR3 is TGTGCCAGCAGCCAAGCCACGGGACAGCTCTACGAGCAGTACTTC.

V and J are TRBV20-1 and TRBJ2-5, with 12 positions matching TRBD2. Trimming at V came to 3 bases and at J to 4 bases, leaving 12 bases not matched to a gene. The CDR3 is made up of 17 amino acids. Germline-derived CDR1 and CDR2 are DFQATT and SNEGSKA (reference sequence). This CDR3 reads CSASPLASGRAGETQYF. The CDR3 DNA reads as TGCAGTGCTAGTCCCTTGGCTAGCGGGAGGGCCGGAGAGACCCAGTACTTC.

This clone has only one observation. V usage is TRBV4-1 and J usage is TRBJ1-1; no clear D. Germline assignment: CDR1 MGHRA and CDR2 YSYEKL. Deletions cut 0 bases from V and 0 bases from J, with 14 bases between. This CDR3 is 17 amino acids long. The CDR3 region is CASSQDWLRALNTEAFF. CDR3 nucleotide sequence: TGCGCCAGCAGCCAAGATTGGTTGCGGGCCCTGAACACTGAAGCTTTCTTT.

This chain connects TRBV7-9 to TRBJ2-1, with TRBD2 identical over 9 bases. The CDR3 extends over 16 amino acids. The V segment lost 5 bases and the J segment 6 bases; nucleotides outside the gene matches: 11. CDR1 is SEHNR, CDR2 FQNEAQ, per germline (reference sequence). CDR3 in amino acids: CASSPGGSGSLNEQFF. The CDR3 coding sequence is TGTGCCAGCAGCCCCGGCGGTAGCGGGAGTCTCAATGAGCAGTTCTTC.

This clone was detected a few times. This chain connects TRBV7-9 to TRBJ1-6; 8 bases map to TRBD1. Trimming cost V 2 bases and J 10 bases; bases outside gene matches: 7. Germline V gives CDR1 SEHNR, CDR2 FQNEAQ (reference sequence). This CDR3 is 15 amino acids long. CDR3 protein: CASSLRDRGHSPLHF. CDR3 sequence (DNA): TGTGCCAGCAGCTTAAGAGACAGGGGCCACTCACCCCTCCACTTT.

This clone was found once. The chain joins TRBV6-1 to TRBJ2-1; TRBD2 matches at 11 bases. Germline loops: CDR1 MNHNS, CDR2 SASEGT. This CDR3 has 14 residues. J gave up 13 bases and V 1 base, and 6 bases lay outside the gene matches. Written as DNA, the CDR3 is TGTGCCAGCAGTGAAGTGGGACTAGCGGCTTTACAGTTCTTC. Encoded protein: CASSEVGLAALQFF.

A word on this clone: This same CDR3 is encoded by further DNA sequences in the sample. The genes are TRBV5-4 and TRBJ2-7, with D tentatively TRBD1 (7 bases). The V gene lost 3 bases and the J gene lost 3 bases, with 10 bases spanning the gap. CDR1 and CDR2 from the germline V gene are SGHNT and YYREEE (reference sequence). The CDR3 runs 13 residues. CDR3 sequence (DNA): TGTGCCAGCAGCTGGGGGGACAGCTACGAGCAGTACTTC. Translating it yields CASSWGDSYEQYF.

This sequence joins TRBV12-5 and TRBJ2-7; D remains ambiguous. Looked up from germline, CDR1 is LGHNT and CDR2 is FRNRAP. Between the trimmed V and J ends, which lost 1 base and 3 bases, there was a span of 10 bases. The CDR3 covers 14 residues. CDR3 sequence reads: CASGLGATNYEQYF. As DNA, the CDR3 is TGTGCTAGTGGTTTGGGTGCAACAAACTACGAGCAGTACTTC. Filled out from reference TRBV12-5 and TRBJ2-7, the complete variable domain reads DARVTQTPRHKVTEMGQEVTMRCQPILGHNTVFWYRQTMMQGLELLAYFRNRAPLDDSGMPKDRFSAEMPDATLATLKIQPSEPRDSAVYFCASGLGATNYEQYFGPGTRLTVT.

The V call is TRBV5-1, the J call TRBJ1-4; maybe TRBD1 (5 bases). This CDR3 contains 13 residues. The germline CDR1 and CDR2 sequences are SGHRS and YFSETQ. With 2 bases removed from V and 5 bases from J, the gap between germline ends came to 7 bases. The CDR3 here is CASSFDRNEKLFF. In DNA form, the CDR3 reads TGCGCCAGCAGCTTTGACAGAAATGAAAAACTGTTTTTT.

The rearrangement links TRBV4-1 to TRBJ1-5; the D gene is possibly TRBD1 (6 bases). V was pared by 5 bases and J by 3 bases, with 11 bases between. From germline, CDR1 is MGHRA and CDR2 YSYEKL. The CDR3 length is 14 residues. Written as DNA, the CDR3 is TGCGCCAGCAGCAGGACAGACTACAATCAGCCCCAGCATTTT. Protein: CASSRTDYNQPQHF.

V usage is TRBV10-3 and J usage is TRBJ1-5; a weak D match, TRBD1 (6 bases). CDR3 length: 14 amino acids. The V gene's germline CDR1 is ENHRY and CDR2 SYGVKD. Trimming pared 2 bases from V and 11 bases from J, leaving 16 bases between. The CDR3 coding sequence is TGTGCCATCAGTGAGATCGGGGGGGCTACGGCCCAGCATTTT. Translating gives CAISEIGGATAQHF.

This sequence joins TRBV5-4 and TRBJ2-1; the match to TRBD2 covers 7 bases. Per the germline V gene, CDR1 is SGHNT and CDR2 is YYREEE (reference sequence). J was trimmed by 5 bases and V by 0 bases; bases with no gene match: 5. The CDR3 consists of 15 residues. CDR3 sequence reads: CASSLGSGDHNEQFF. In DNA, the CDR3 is TGTGCCAGCAGCTTGGGGAGCGGGGACCACAATGAGCAGTTCTTC.

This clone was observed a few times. CDR3 nucleotides: TGTGCCAGCAGCCAAGTCGGAGCGGGGTTCGATGAGCAGTTCTTC. Translating gives CASSQVGAGFDEQFF. The chain employs TRBV3-1 (or the pseudogene TRBV3-2) and TRBJ2-1, with 7 bases aligning to TRBD2. Germline CDR1 reads LGHDT; CDR2 reads YNNKEL (reference sequence). V was pared by 1 base and J by 8 bases, with 8 bases of the junction left unmatched. This CDR3 contains 15 residues.

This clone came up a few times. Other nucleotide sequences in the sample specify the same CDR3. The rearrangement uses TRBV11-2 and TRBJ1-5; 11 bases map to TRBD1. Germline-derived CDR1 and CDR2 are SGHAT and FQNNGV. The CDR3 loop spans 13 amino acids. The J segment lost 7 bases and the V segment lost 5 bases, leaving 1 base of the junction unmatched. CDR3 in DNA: TGTGCCAGCAGCCGGGACAGGGGGCAGCCCCAGCATTTT. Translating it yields CASSRDRGQPQHF.

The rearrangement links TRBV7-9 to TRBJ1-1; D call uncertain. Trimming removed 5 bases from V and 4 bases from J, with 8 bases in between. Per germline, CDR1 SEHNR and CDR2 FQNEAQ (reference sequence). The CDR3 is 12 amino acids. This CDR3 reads CASSGRSTEAFF. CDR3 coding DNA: TGTGCCAGCAGCGGGAGGAGCACTGAAGCTTTCTTT.

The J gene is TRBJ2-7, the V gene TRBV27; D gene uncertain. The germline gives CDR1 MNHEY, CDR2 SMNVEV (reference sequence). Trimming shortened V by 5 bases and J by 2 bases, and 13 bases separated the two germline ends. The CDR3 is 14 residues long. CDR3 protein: CASSPRTLTYEQYF. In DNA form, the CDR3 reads TGTGCCAGCAGTCCCCGGACCCTTACCTACGAGCAGTACTTC.

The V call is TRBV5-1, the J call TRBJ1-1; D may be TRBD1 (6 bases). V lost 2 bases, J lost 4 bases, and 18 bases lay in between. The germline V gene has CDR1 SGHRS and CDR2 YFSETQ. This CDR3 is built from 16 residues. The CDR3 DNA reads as TGCGCCAGCAGCTTTAACCCTCTACAGGGAAGCACTGAAGCTTTCTTT. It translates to CASSFNPLQGSTEAFF.

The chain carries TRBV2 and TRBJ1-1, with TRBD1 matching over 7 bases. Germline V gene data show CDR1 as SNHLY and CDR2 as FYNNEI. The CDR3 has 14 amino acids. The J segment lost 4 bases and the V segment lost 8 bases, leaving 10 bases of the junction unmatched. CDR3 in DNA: TGTGCCAGCCTTGTACAGGGGACGGGCACTGAAGCTTTCTTT. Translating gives CASLVQGTGTEAFF.

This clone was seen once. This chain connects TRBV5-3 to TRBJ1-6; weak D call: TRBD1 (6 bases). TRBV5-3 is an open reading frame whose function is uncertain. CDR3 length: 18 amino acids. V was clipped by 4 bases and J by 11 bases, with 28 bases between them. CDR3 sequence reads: CARSPKDGAGDAGAPLHF. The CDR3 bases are TGTGCCAGAAGCCCTAAGGACGGGGCAGGGGATGCGGGGGCACCCCTCCACTTT.